Listed here are 14 T cell receptor beta chains from one sample, sequenced in a study of blood T cell repertoires in COVID-19. Clones were read by immunoSEQ multiplex PCR, and TCRdb kept only the in-frame ones, dropping some. The sample yields around 60,000 clones, about 91% seen once. Sequences were obtained from peripheral blood. The receptors originated from a man aged 55 to 70 with acute or convalescent COVID-19.

In nucleotides, the CDR3 is TGTGCCAGCAGCTATTCCGGCGAGCAGTACTTC. It translates to CASSYSGEQYF. This sequence joins TRBV7-9 and TRBJ2-7, with D uncertain. Germline CDR1 is SEHNR and CDR2 is FQNEAQ (reference sequence). The CDR3 is 11 residues long. V was cut by 4 bases and J by 6 bases, with 7 bases left in between.

The V call is TRBV9, the J call TRBJ2-2, with 7 nucleotides matching TRBD1. This CDR3 comprises 15 residues. In germline, CDR1 is SGDLS, CDR2 YYNGEE. V lost 3 bases to trimming and J lost 4 bases; unmatched junction nucleotides: 6. The CDR3 loop is CASSARTGSTGELFF. CDR3 DNA: TGTGCCAGCAGCGCTAGGACAGGCAGCACCGGGGAGCTGTTTTTT.

The chain employs TRBV27 and TRBJ2-1; tentative D call: TRBD2 (7 bases). V was clipped by 5 bases and J by 8 bases, with 19 bases between them. Germline CDR1 and CDR2: MNHEY and SMNVEV (reference sequence). The CDR3 covers 15 residues. This CDR3 reads CASSPWLGGGDEQFF. CDR3 coding DNA: TGTGCCAGCAGTCCCTGGCTAGGAGGGGGGGATGAGCAGTTCTTC.

The genes are TRBV7-3 and TRBJ2-3, with D unresolved. V lost 6 bases, J lost 3 bases, and 10 bases lay in between. The CDR3 contains 13 residues. Germline V lookup: CDR1 SGHTA, CDR2 FQGTGA. CDR3 sequence reads: CASSLPGTDTQYF. The CDR3 DNA reads TGTGCCAGCAGTCTCCCCGGGACAGATACGCAGTATTTT.

The chain employs TRBV11-3 and TRBJ2-7; TRBD2 matches 11 bases. Trimming at V came to 0 bases and at J to 5 bases, leaving 12 bases not matched to a gene. From germline, CDR1 is SGHNT and CDR2 YENEEA. The CDR3 totals 18 residues. The CDR3 spells CASSLETSGRRLGHEQYF. The CDR3 coding sequence is TGTGCCAGCAGCTTAGAAACTAGCGGGAGAAGGCTGGGGCACGAGCAGTACTTC.

This clone showed up just once. The gene calls are TRBV29-1 and TRBJ1-5, with D tentatively TRBD1 (6 bases). The CDR3 is 15 amino acids. Trimming removed 6 bases at V and 5 bases at J, with 20 bases between. The germline gives CDR1 SQVTM, CDR2 ANQGSEA. For the CDR3, the DNA is TGCAGCGTGACTACGGTGGGGGGGCGCGATCAGCCCCAGCATTTT. Residues: CSVTTVGGRDQPQHF.

J is TRBJ2-7 and V is TRBV5-1; the match to TRBD2 covers 8 bases. Germline-derived CDR1 and CDR2 are SGHRS and YFSETQ. J was trimmed by 5 bases and V by 0 bases; bases with no gene match: 7. The CDR3 is 15 residues long. The CDR3 loop is CASSLGREGRDEQYF. CDR3 bases: TGCGCCAGCAGCTTGGGCCGGGAGGGCCGTGACGAGCAGTACTTC.

The CDR3 sequence: CASIQGGPPGNEQFF. The CDR3 nucleotides are TGTGCCAGCATTCAGGGAGGCCCGCCCGGCAATGAGCAGTTCTTC. The chain carries TRBV6-5 and TRBJ2-1, with D tentatively TRBD2 (6 bases). The CDR3 contains 15 residues. Trimming took 7 bases from V and 6 from J, leaving 19 bases between them. The germline CDR1 and CDR2 sequences are MNHEY and SVGAGI.

CDR3 sequence: CASSLGLAGSDTQYF. In DNA, the CDR3 is TGTGCCAGCAGCTTAGGACTAGCGGGGTCAGATACGCAGTATTTT. The chain carries TRBV7-9 and TRBJ2-3; 11 bases line up with TRBD2. Germline V gene lookup returns CDR1 SEHNR and CDR2 FQNEAQ (reference sequence). This CDR3 has 15 amino acids. Unmatched junction bases numbered 1, after V lost 1 base and J lost 4 bases.

This chain joins TRBV2 and TRBJ1-6; D is unclear. The CDR3 covers 15 residues. Germline V gene sequence: CDR1 SNHLY, CDR2 FYNNEI. The ends were cut back, 1 base at V and 6 bases at J, with 10 bases in the middle. The CDR3 DNA reads as TGTGCCAGCAGTGAAGTCAGTTCGGGTAATTCACCCCTCCACTTT. Its protein is CASSEVSSGNSPLHF.

This clone was recorded only once. This chain links TRBV7-9 with TRBJ1-2, with 9 bases fitting TRBD1. V gave up 5 bases and J gave up 4 bases; unmatched junction bases: 5. The germline V gene has CDR1 SEHNR and CDR2 FQNEAQ (reference sequence). This CDR3 comprises 14 residues. The CDR3 DNA sequence: TGTGCCAGCAGCACCGGGACAGGGATCTATGGCTACACCTTC. Translating it yields CASSTGTGIYGYTF.

This rearrangement joins TRBV11-2 to TRBJ1-1; 10 bases fit TRBD1. From germline, CDR1 is SGHAT and CDR2 FQNNGV. This CDR3 contains 14 residues. V dropped 5 bases and J dropped 10; count of bases not matched to a gene: 10. CDR3 loop: CASSPARDRGTAFF. The CDR3 DNA reads TGTGCCAGCAGCCCAGCCCGGGACAGGGGAACAGCTTTCTTT.

V usage is TRBV6-1 and J usage is TRBJ1-2, with D hard to call. Per the germline V gene, CDR1 is MNHNS and CDR2 is SASEGT. Trimming took off 1 base at V and 7 bases at J, with 10 bases between the two ends. The CDR3 loop spans 13 amino acids. CDR3 amino acids: CASSEGSLFGYTF. The CDR3 nucleotides read TGTGCCAGCAGTGAAGGGAGTCTCTTTGGCTACACCTTC.

This clone has only one observation. The rearrangement uses TRBV6-2 or TRBV6-3 and TRBJ1-5; D is undetermined. Between the trimmed V and J ends, which lost 2 bases and 2 bases, there was a span of 10 bases. This CDR3 is 15 amino acids long. CDR1 MNHEY and CDR2 SVGEGT come from the germline V gene. CDR3 region: CASSYAGMGNQPQHF. The CDR3 DNA sequence: TGTGCCAGCAGTTACGCAGGAATGGGCAATCAGCCCCAGCATTTT.